Listed below are T cell receptor beta chains from one sample, sequenced in a study of cytomegalovirus exposure and HLA in healthy donors. The repertoire was sequenced with immunoSEQ multiplex PCR; TCRdb's copy has only in-frame clones and lacks some. The table has roughly 170,000 clones, around 74% seen once. Sequencing was performed on PBMCs. Receptors originate from a female donor in good health and CMV-seronegative. The CDR3 runs from the conserved cysteine through the conserved F or W. Each record gives: V gene, D gene, clone size, J gene, CDR3 length, CDR3 DNA, CDR3 protein. D genes are given only for firm matches. Rows give clone size only sometimes, using once, few, many, or a class for an expanded clone.

v_call: TRBV4-3
d_call: NA
clone_size: NA
j_call: TRBJ1-6
cdr3_length: 16
cdr3_nt: TGCGCCAGCAGCCCCTACAGCTATAGTCAAAGGTCACCCCTCCACTTT
cdr3_aa: CASSPYSYSQRSPLHF

v_call: TRBV19
d_call: NA
clone_size: few
j_call: TRBJ2-7
cdr3_length: 15
cdr3_nt: TGTGCCAGTAGACCAGGGGGAGGAGCCCTCTACGAGCAGTACTTC
cdr3_aa: CASRPGGGALYEQYF

v_call: TRBV6-5
d_call: TRBD1
clone_size: NA
j_call: TRBJ1-5
cdr3_length: 15
cdr3_nt: TGTGCCAGCAGAGAATACAGGGGGAGCAATCAGCCCCAGCATTTT
cdr3_aa: CASREYRGSNQPQHF

v_call: TRBV4-1
d_call: TRBD1
clone_size: few
j_call: TRBJ1-5
cdr3_length: 17
cdr3_nt: TGCGCCAGCAGCCCAGTGACAGGGGGGATTACGAATCAGCCCCAGCATTTT
cdr3_aa: CASSPVTGGITNQPQHF

v_call: TRBV7-9
d_call: TRBD1
clone_size: few
j_call: TRBJ2-7
cdr3_length: 14
cdr3_nt: TGTGCCAGCAGCCTTTGGACAGGGTCCTACGAGCAGTACTTC
cdr3_aa: CASSLWTGSYEQYF

v_call: TRBV19
d_call: TRBD2
clone_size: NA
j_call: TRBJ2-5
cdr3_length: 16
cdr3_nt: TGTGCCAGTAGTATCGGGAGCGGGACTAGAGAGGAGACCCAGTACTTC
cdr3_aa: CASSIGSGTREETQYF

v_call: TRBV5-4
d_call: TRBD1
clone_size: NA
j_call: TRBJ2-2
cdr3_length: 17
cdr3_nt: TGTGCCAGCAGCCCGGCGGGAGACAGGGGGCACACCGGGGAGCTGTTTTTT
cdr3_aa: CASSPAGDRGHTGELFF

v_call: TRBV4-3
d_call: TRBD2
clone_size: NA
j_call: TRBJ2-1
cdr3_length: 17
cdr3_nt: TGCGCCAGCAGCCGAACCCTCGTAGCGGGGGGCTCCAATGAGCAGTTCTTC
cdr3_aa: CASSRTLVAGGSNEQFF

v_call: TRBV4-3
d_call: TRBD1
clone_size: NA
j_call: TRBJ1-4
cdr3_length: 16
cdr3_nt: TGCGCCAGCAGCCAGGAGACTCCGGGACAGGGGAAAAAACTGTTTTTT
cdr3_aa: CASSQETPGQGKKLFF

v_call: TRBV25-1
d_call: NA
clone_size: NA
j_call: TRBJ1-4
cdr3_length: 16
cdr3_nt: TGTGCCAGCAGTGAATATGGCAGGAGGAATAATGAAAAACTGTTTTTT
cdr3_aa: CASSEYGRRNNEKLFF

v_call: TRBV6-5
d_call: TRBD1
clone_size: NA
j_call: TRBJ2-5
cdr3_length: 14
cdr3_nt: TGTGCCAGCAGTTACGAAGGGGGCCCGGGGACCCAGTACTTC
cdr3_aa: CASSYEGGPGTQYF

v_call: TRBV14
d_call: NA
clone_size: few
j_call: TRBJ2-4
cdr3_length: 19
cdr3_nt: TGTGCCAGCAGCCAAGAGGAGGGTGGCACCATAATAGCCAAAAACATTCAGTACTTC
cdr3_aa: CASSQEEGGTIIAKNIQYF

v_call: TRBV6-5
d_call: TRBD1
clone_size: NA
j_call: TRBJ2-7
cdr3_length: 14
cdr3_nt: TGTGCCAGCAGACCGGACAGGTCCTTATACGAGCAGTACTTC
cdr3_aa: CASRPDRSLYEQYF

v_call: TRBV7-9
d_call: TRBD2
clone_size: NA
j_call: TRBJ2-3
cdr3_length: 17
cdr3_nt: TGTGCCAGCAGCTTAGCGCATAGCGGGGGGGGCACAGATACGCAGTATTTT
cdr3_aa: CASSLAHSGGGTDTQYF

v_call: TRBV6-5
d_call: NA
clone_size: NA
j_call: TRBJ2-3
cdr3_length: 14
cdr3_nt: TGTGCCAGCGGGCAGGCCCTTAGCACAGATACGCAGTATTTT
cdr3_aa: CASGQALSTDTQYF

v_call: TRBV11-2
d_call: TRBD1
clone_size: few
j_call: TRBJ2-7
cdr3_length: 15
cdr3_nt: TGTGCCAGCAGCCACACCGGGACAGGGTCCTACGAGCAGTACTTC
cdr3_aa: CASSHTGTGSYEQYF

v_call: TRBV19
d_call: NA
clone_size: once
j_call: TRBJ1-5
cdr3_length: 13
cdr3_nt: TGTGCCAGTAGTATAGGACCGGGTCAGCCCCAGCATTTT
cdr3_aa: CASSIGPGQPQHF

v_call: TRBV4-1
d_call: NA
clone_size: NA
j_call: TRBJ1-5
cdr3_length: 15
cdr3_nt: TGCGCCAGCAGCCAAGATAGCTATAGCAATCAGCCCCAGCATTTT
cdr3_aa: CASSQDSYSNQPQHF

v_call: TRBV11-2
d_call: TRBD2
clone_size: NA
j_call: TRBJ2-3
cdr3_length: 16
cdr3_nt: TGTGCCAGCAGCGGGGGACTAGCGGGAGGCCGTGATACGCAGTATTTT
cdr3_aa: CASSGGLAGGRDTQYF

v_call: TRBV28
d_call: NA
clone_size: NA
j_call: TRBJ2-2
cdr3_length: 14
cdr3_nt: TGTGCCAGCAGTCTAGGAGGGCGGGCCGGGGAGCTGTTTTTT
cdr3_aa: CASSLGGRAGELFF

v_call: TRBV4-1
d_call: TRBD1
clone_size: NA
j_call: TRBJ2-3
cdr3_length: 14
cdr3_nt: TGCGCCAGCAGCCAATTCAGGGGGCGGGATACGCAGTATTTT
cdr3_aa: CASSQFRGRDTQYF

v_call: TRBV4-1
d_call: NA
clone_size: NA
j_call: TRBJ1-1
cdr3_length: 14
cdr3_nt: TGCGCCAGCAGCCAAGTGGGCACATGGACTGAAGCTTTCTTT
cdr3_aa: CASSQVGTWTEAFF

v_call: TRBV4-1
d_call: NA
clone_size: NA
j_call: TRBJ2-1
cdr3_length: 16
cdr3_nt: TGCGCCAGCAGCCAACCCCCGCTCGGCCCCGGGTATGAGCAGTTCTTC
cdr3_aa: CASSQPPLGPGYEQFF

v_call: TRBV2
d_call: TRBD1
clone_size: NA
j_call: TRBJ2-7
cdr3_length: 13
cdr3_nt: TGTGCCCTAGGACAGGGGAGCGTCGGCGAGCAGTACTTC
cdr3_aa: CALGQGSVGEQYF

v_call: TRBV18
d_call: NA
clone_size: NA
j_call: TRBJ1-3
cdr3_length: 15
cdr3_nt: TGTGCCAGCTCACCACCTTCCAACTCTGGAAACACCATATATTTT
cdr3_aa: CASSPPSNSGNTIYF

v_call: TRBV30
d_call: TRBD2
clone_size: NA
j_call: TRBJ2-3
cdr3_length: 15
cdr3_nt: TGTGCCTGGAGTCCTAAGAGCGGGAGAACAGATACGCAGTATTTT
cdr3_aa: CAWSPKSGRTDTQYF

v_call: TRBV28
d_call: NA
clone_size: NA
j_call: TRBJ1-1
cdr3_length: 15
cdr3_nt: TGTGCCAGCAGTCTCCCCCGAGAGGCGAACACTGAAGCTTTCTTT
cdr3_aa: CASSLPREANTEAFF

v_call: TRBV7-2
d_call: NA
clone_size: few
j_call: TRBJ1-6
cdr3_length: 14
cdr3_nt: TGTGCCAGCAGCTCGCAAAGGGGCTATTCACCCCTCCACTTT
cdr3_aa: CASSSQRGYSPLHF

v_call: TRBV6-5
d_call: TRBD1
clone_size: NA
j_call: TRBJ1-1
cdr3_length: 16
cdr3_nt: TGTGCCAGCAGTTACTACGGGCCAGGGGGCGAGGGTGAAGCTTTCTTT
cdr3_aa: CASSYYGPGGEGEAFF

v_call: TRBV7-2
d_call: TRBD2
clone_size: once
j_call: TRBJ2-7
cdr3_length: 15
cdr3_nt: TGTGCCAGCAGCTTGGTCTCGGGACTAGCTGGCGAGCAGTACTTC
cdr3_aa: CASSLVSGLAGEQYF

v_call: TRBV30
d_call: NA
clone_size: NA
j_call: TRBJ2-2
cdr3_length: 10
cdr3_nt: TGTGCCTGGAACGGCGGGGAGCTGTTTTTT
cdr3_aa: CAWNGGELFF

v_call: TRBV6-6
d_call: NA
clone_size: few
j_call: TRBJ2-5
cdr3_length: 11
cdr3_nt: TGTGCCAGCACGGTGCAAGAGACCCAGTACTTC
cdr3_aa: CASTVQETQYF

v_call: TRBV10-1
d_call: NA
clone_size: NA
j_call: TRBJ1-5
cdr3_length: 19
cdr3_nt: TGCGCCAGCAGTGAGTCGCCCTCTGGACAGACTAATAGCAATCAGCCCCAGCATTTT
cdr3_aa: CASSESPSGQTNSNQPQHF

v_call: TRBV4-3
d_call: NA
clone_size: NA
j_call: TRBJ2-1
cdr3_length: 15
cdr3_nt: TGCGCCAGCAGCCAAACGGATACTAGATACAATGAGCAGTTCTTC
cdr3_aa: CASSQTDTRYNEQFF

v_call: TRBV5-1
d_call: NA
clone_size: NA
j_call: TRBJ1-1
cdr3_length: 13
cdr3_nt: TGCGCCAGCAGCTTGACGGTCGGGACTGAAGCTTTCTTT
cdr3_aa: CASSLTVGTEAFF

v_call: TRBV18
d_call: TRBD2
clone_size: NA
j_call: TRBJ2-1
cdr3_length: 16
cdr3_nt: TGTGCCAGCTCACCACTTCTCCCTAGCGGATACAATGAGCAGTTCTTC
cdr3_aa: CASSPLLPSGYNEQFF

v_call: TRBV15
d_call: TRBD1
clone_size: NA
j_call: TRBJ1-1
cdr3_length: 13
cdr3_nt: TGTGCCACCAGCAAGGACAGGGGCGGTGAAGCTTTCTTT
cdr3_aa: CATSKDRGGEAFF

v_call: TRBV2
d_call: TRBD2
clone_size: NA
j_call: TRBJ2-3
cdr3_length: 14
cdr3_nt: TGTGCCAGCAGCGTCGGGGGGGTTACAGATACGCAGTATTTT
cdr3_aa: CASSVGGVTDTQYF

v_call: TRBV6-5
d_call: NA
clone_size: NA
j_call: TRBJ1-2
cdr3_length: 13
cdr3_nt: TGTGCCAGCAGTTATGGGCAGGGGCATGGCTACACCTTC
cdr3_aa: CASSYGQGHGYTF

v_call: TRBV11-2
d_call: TRBD1
clone_size: once
j_call: TRBJ2-2
cdr3_length: 17
cdr3_nt: TGTGCCAGCAGCCGCCCCTCCGGGACAGAGAGGACCGGGGAGCTGTTTTTT
cdr3_aa: CASSRPSGTERTGELFF

v_call: TRBV29-1
d_call: NA
clone_size: NA
j_call: TRBJ2-2
cdr3_length: 13
cdr3_nt: TGCAGCGCCCTAACAGGGTATAACGGGGAGCTGTTTTTT
cdr3_aa: CSALTGYNGELFF

v_call: TRBV29-1
d_call: TRBD1
clone_size: NA
j_call: TRBJ2-1
cdr3_length: 15
cdr3_nt: TGCAGCGTTGTAGGGAAGGACAGGGGTGTCGATGAGCAGTTCTTC
cdr3_aa: CSVVGKDRGVDEQFF

v_call: TRBV7-2
d_call: TRBD2
clone_size: few
j_call: TRBJ2-1
cdr3_length: 17
cdr3_nt: TGTGCCAGCAGCTTAGCCCTCGGACTAGCCAGCCCCAATGAGCAGTTCTTC
cdr3_aa: CASSLALGLASPNEQFF

v_call: TRBV7-6
d_call: NA
clone_size: NA
j_call: TRBJ2-5
cdr3_length: 16
cdr3_nt: TGTGCCAGCAGCTTAAGGCAGGCGCTCCAACAAGAGACCCAGTACTTC
cdr3_aa: CASSLRQALQQETQYF

v_call: TRBV28
d_call: TRBD1
clone_size: NA
j_call: TRBJ1-5
cdr3_length: 15
cdr3_nt: TGTGCCAGCAGTTTAGACAGGGCGAGCAATCAGCCCCAGCATTTT
cdr3_aa: CASSLDRASNQPQHF

v_call: TRBV14
d_call: NA
clone_size: NA
j_call: TRBJ2-7
cdr3_length: 14
cdr3_nt: TGTGCCAGCAGCCAGAGACAGGATACCTACGAGCAGTACTTC
cdr3_aa: CASSQRQDTYEQYF

v_call: TRBV4-1
d_call: TRBD2
clone_size: NA
j_call: TRBJ2-1
cdr3_length: 14
cdr3_nt: TGCGCCACCGCTAGCGGGAGCTCCTACAATGAGCAGTTCTTC
cdr3_aa: CATASGSSYNEQFF

v_call: TRBV5-1
d_call: TRBD2
clone_size: NA
j_call: TRBJ2-7
cdr3_length: 15
cdr3_nt: TGCGCCAGCAGCTTGCCGCGGGAGAGCTCCTACGAGCAGTACTTC
cdr3_aa: CASSLPRESSYEQYF

v_call: TRBV19
d_call: TRBD2
clone_size: few
j_call: TRBJ2-7
cdr3_length: 15
cdr3_nt: TGTGCCAGTAGTATAGGACTAGCGGGGACCTACGAGCAGTACTTC
cdr3_aa: CASSIGLAGTYEQYF

v_call: TRBV19
d_call: TRBD1
clone_size: NA
j_call: TRBJ1-1
cdr3_length: 14
cdr3_nt: TGTGCCAGTAGTGCCAGGGGGAAGGGAACTGAAGCTTTCTTT
cdr3_aa: CASSARGKGTEAFF